This is a list of T cell receptor beta chains from one sample in a study of cytomegalovirus exposure and HLA in healthy donors. TCRdb keeps only in-frame clones here, not all; method: immunoSEQ multiplex PCR. The sample has around 67,000 clones, roughly 74% seen once. The sequenced material came from PBMCs. These receptors came from a man between 18 and 35 years old in good health and CMV-seropositive. Both conserved end residues are part of each CDR3. The order of the fields is clone size, V gene, J gene, D gene, CDR3 protein, CDR3 DNA. The D gene is left open where the match is weak. Rows may omit the clone size; those that give it use once, few, many or a size class.

few	TRBV29-1	TRBJ2-7	TRBD1	CSVEELGTGAYEQYF	TGCAGCGTTGAAGAACTCGGGACAGGGGCCTACGAGCAGTACTTC
.	TRBV28	TRBJ2-7	.	CASSLDSDEQYF	TGTGCCAGCAGTCTGGACTCGGACGAGCAGTACTTC
.	TRBV6-5	TRBJ2-7	.	CASSYSAGSSSYEQYF	TGTGCCAGCAGTTACTCCGCCGGATCTAGCTCCTACGAGCAGTACTTC
.	TRBV7-9	TRBJ1-2	.	CASSLGQGELGYTF	TGTGCCAGCAGCTTAGGTCAGGGCGAACTCGGCTACACCTTC
.	TRBV7-2	TRBJ1-4	TRBD1	CASSITGGRLFF	TGTGCCAGCAGCATAACAGGGGGGAGACTGTTTTTT
.	TRBV6-5	TRBJ2-3	TRBD1	CASTETGASTDTQYF	TGTGCCAGCACCGAGACAGGGGCTAGCACAGATACGCAGTATTTT
few	TRBV7-2	TRBJ2-5	TRBD2	CASSFMGSGGGETQYF	TGTGCCAGCAGCTTCATGGGTAGCGGGGGCGGGGAGACCCAGTACTTC
.	TRBV4-1	TRBJ2-2	.	CASSQVDSLNTGELFF	TGCGCCAGCAGCCAAGTTGACTCTCTGAACACCGGGGAGCTGTTTTTT
once	TRBV30	TRBJ2-1	TRBD1	CAWTREGAGEFF	TGTGCCTGGACTCGAGAGGGGGCCGGGGAGTTCTTC
.	TRBV6-5	TRBJ1-1	.	CASSYGQMNTEAFF	TGTGCCAGCAGTTACGGACAGATGAACACTGAAGCTTTCTTT
.	TRBV30	TRBJ1-5	.	CAWSLTSNQPQHF	TGTGCCTGGAGCCTAACTAGCAATCAGCCCCAGCATTTT
.	TRBV4-1	TRBJ1-5	.	CASSQFAGARQPQHF	TGCGCCAGCAGCCAATTCGCAGGGGCTAGGCAGCCCCAGCATTTT
.	TRBV4-2	TRBJ1-2	TRBD1	CASSQGRLQGALRGYTF	TGTGCCAGCAGCCAAGGCCGGTTACAGGGGGCCCTGCGCGGCTACACCTTC
.	TRBV5-6	TRBJ1-2	TRBD1	CASSLGGTDGYTF	TGTGCCAGCAGCTTGGGGGGGACAGATGGCTACACCTTC
few	TRBV25-1	TRBJ1-4	.	CASSDSSRDEKLFF	TGTGCCAGCAGTGATTCTTCTCGGGATGAAAAACTGTTTTTT
few	TRBV7-9	TRBJ2-1	TRBD1	CASSSGGNEQFF	TGTGCCAGCAGCTCAGGGGGCAATGAGCAGTTCTTC
.	TRBV29-1	TRBJ2-1	.	CSVYNRAYNEQFF	TGCAGCGTTTACAACAGGGCCTACAATGAGCAGTTCTTC
.	TRBV30	TRBJ1-2	.	CAWSGSTDGGYTF	TGTGCCTGGAGTGGGAGTACTGACGGCGGCTACACCTTC
.	TRBV10-1	TRBJ1-1	.	CASSERVRGTEAFF	TGCGCCAGCAGTGAGCGCGTACGAGGGACTGAAGCTTTCTTT
.	TRBV30	TRBJ1-2	TRBD1	CAWNRGTYARGRYGYTF	TGTGCCTGGAATCGGGGGACCTACGCCAGGGGGAGGTATGGCTACACCTTC
.	TRBV30	TRBJ2-7	.	CAWPGGPSGEQYF	TGTGCCTGGCCAGGGGGGCCGTCTGGGGAGCAGTACTTC
.	TRBV5-1	TRBJ1-2	.	CASSLAADYGYTF	TGCGCCAGCAGCTTGGCGGCGGACTATGGCTACACCTTC
.	TRBV10-1	TRBJ1-2	TRBD1	CASSRQGTYGYTF	TGCGCCAGCAGCCGACAGGGGACCTATGGCTACACCTTC
.	TRBV13	TRBJ2-5	TRBD2	CASSREGGTQYF	TGTGCCAGCAGCCGGGAGGGGGGGACCCAGTACTTC
.	TRBV27	TRBJ2-1	TRBD2	CASSRLASYNEQFF	TGTGCCAGCAGCAGACTAGCGTCCTACAATGAGCAGTTCTTC
.	TRBV11-2	TRBJ2-1	.	CASSGGYRSPNEQFF	TGTGCCAGCAGCGGCGGATACCGGAGCCCGAATGAGCAGTTCTTC
.	TRBV7-9	TRBJ1-2	.	CATPGRTNYGYTF	TGTGCCACTCCAGGGCGCACTAACTATGGCTACACCTTC
.	TRBV11-2	TRBJ2-2	.	CASSSQDTGELFF	TGTGCCAGCAGCTCCCAGGACACCGGGGAGCTGTTTTTT
.	TRBV30	TRBJ1-3	.	CACSQPTTIYF	TGTGCCTGCTCCCAACCCACTACCATATATTTT
.	TRBV18	TRBJ2-1	TRBD2	CASSPRLAGKNYNEQFF	TGTGCCAGCTCTCCTCGACTAGCGGGAAAAAACTACAATGAGCAGTTCTTC
.	TRBV25-1	TRBJ1-1	.	CASSDPLMNTEAFF	TGTGCCAGCAGTGATCCCCTTATGAACACTGAAGCTTTCTTT